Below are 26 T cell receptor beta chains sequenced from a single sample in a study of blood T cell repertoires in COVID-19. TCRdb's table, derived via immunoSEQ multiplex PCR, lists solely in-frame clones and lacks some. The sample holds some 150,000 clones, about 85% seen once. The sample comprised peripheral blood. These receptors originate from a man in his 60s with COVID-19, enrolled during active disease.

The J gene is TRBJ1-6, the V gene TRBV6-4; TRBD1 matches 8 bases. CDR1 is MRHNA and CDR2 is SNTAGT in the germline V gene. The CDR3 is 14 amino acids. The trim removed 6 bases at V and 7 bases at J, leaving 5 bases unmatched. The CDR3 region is CASRAGQGNSPLHF. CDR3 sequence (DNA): TGTGCCAGCAGGGCAGGACAGGGAAATTCACCCCTCCACTTT.

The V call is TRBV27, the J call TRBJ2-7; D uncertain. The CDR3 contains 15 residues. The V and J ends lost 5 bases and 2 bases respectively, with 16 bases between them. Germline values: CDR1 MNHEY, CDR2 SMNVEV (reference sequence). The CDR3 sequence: CASSPTPTEPYEQYF. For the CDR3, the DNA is TGTGCCAGCAGTCCCACCCCCACAGAGCCCTACGAGCAGTACTTC.

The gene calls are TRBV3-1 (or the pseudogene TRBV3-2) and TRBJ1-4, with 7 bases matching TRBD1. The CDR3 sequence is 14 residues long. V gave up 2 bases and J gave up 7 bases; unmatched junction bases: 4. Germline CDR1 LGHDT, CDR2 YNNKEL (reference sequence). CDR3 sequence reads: CASSQQGGGEKLFF. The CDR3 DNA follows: TGTGCCAGCAGCCAACAGGGGGGAGGTGAAAAACTGTTTTTT.

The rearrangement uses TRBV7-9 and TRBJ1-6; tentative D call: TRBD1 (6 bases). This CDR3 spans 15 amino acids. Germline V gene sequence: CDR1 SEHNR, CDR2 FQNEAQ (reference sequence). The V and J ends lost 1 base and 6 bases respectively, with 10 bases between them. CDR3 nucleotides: TGTGCCAGCAGCTTAGACCTAGGGGGTAATTCACCCCTCCACTTT. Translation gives CASSLDLGGNSPLHF.

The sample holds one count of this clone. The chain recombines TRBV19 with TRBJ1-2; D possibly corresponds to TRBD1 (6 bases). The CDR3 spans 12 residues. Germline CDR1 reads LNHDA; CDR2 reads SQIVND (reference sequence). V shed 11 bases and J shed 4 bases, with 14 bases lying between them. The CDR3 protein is CAGATGIYGYTF. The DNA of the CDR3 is TGTGCCGGTGCAACAGGGATCTATGGCTACACCTTC.

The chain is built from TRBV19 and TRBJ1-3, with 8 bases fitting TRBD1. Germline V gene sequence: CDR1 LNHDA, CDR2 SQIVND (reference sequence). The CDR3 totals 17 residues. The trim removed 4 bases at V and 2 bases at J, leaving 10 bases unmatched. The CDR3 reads CASSRYDRGTTGNTIYF. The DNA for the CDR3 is TGTGCCAGTAGTAGGTATGACAGGGGAACAACTGGAAACACCATATATTTT.

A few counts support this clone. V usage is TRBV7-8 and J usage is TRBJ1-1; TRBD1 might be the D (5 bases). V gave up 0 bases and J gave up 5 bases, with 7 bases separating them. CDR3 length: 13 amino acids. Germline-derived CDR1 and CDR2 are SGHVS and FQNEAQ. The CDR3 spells CASSLARTTEAFF. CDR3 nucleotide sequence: TGTGCCAGCAGCTTAGCCCGGACAACTGAAGCTTTCTTT.

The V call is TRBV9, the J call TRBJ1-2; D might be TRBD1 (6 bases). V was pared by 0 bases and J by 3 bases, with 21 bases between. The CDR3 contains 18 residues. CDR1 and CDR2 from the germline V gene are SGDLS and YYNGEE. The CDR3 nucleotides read TGTGCCAGCAGCGTAGGGTTACCCCGACGGGGGGGCGACTATGGCTACACCTTC. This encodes CASSVGLPRRGGDYGYTF.

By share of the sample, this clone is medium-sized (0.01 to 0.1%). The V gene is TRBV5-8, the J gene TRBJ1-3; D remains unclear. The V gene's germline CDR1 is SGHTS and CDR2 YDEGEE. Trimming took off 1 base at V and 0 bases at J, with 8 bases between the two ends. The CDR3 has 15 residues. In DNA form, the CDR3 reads TGTGCCAGCAGCTTGACGGGTAGCTCTGGAAACACCATATATTTT. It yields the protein CASSLTGSSGNTIYF. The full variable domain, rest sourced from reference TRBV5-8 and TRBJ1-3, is EAGVTQSPTHLIKTRGQQATLRCSPISGHTSVYWYQQALGLGLQFLLWYDEGEERNRGNFPPRFSGRQFPNYSSELNVNALELEDSALYLCASSLTGSSGNTIYFGEGSWLTVV.

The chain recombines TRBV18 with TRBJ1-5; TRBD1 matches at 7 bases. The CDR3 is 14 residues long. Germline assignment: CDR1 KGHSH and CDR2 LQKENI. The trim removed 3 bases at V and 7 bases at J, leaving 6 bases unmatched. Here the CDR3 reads CASSPTTGVQPQHF. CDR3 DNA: TGTGCCAGCTCACCGACTACAGGGGTACAGCCCCAGCATTTT.

The chain's CDR3 is CASSVLDSVGGELFF. In nucleotides, the CDR3 is TGTGCCAGCAGCGTATTAGACAGTGTGGGAGGGGAGCTGTTTTTT. V gene TRBV9 combines with J gene TRBJ2-2; D may be TRBD1 (5 bases). CDR1 and CDR2 from the germline V gene are SGDLS and YYNGEE. Deletions cut 1 base from V and 8 bases from J, with 15 bases between. The CDR3 extends over 15 amino acids.

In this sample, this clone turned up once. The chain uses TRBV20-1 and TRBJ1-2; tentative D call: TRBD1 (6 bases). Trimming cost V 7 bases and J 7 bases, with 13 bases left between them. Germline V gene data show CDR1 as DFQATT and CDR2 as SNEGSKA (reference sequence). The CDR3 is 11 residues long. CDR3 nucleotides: TGCAGTGTAAACAGGGTTTCTGGCTACACCTTC. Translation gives CSVNRVSGYTF.

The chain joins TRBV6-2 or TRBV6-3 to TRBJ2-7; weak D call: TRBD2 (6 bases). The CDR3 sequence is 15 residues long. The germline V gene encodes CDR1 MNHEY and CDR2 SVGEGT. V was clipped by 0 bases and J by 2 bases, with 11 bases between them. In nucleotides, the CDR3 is TGTGCCAGCAGTTACTCAGCGGGCCCTACCTACGAGCAGTACTTC. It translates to CASSYSAGPTYEQYF.

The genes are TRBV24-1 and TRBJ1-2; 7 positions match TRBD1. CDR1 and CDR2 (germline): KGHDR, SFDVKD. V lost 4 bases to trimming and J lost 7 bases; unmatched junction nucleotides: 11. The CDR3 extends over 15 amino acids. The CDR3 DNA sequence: TGTGCCACCAGTGACCCACAAATGGACAGGTCTGGCTACACCTTC. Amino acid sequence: CATSDPQMDRSGYTF.

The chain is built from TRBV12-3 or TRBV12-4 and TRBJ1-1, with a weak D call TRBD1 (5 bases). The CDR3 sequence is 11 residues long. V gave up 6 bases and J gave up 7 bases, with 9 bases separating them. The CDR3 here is CASRGVREAFF. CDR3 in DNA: TGTGCCAGCAGAGGGGTACGTGAAGCTTTCTTT.

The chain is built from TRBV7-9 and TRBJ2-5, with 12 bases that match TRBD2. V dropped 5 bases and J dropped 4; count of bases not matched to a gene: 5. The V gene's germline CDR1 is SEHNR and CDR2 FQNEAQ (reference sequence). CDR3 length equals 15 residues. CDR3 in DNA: TGTGCCAGCAGCGACCCTAGCGGGGGGGGAGAGACCCAGTACTTC. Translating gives CASSDPSGGGETQYF.

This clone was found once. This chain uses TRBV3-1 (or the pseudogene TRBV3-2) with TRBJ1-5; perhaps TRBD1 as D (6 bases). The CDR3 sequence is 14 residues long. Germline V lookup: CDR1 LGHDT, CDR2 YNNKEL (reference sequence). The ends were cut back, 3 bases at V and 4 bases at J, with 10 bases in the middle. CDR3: CASSQAGDNQPQHF. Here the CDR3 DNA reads TGTGCCAGCAGCCAGGCAGGGGATAATCAGCCCCAGCATTTT.

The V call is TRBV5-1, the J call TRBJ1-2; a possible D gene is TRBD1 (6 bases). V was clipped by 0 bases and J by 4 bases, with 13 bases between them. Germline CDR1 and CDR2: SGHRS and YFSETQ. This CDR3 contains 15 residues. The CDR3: CASSLAQGDPYGYTF. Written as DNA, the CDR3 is TGCGCCAGCAGCTTGGCACAGGGCGACCCCTATGGCTACACCTTC.

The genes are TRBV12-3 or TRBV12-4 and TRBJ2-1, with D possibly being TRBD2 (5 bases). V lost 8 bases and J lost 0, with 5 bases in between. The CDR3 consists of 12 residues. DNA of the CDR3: TGTGCCAGCGGGAGCTCCTACAATGAGCAGTTCTTC. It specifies CASGSSYNEQFF.

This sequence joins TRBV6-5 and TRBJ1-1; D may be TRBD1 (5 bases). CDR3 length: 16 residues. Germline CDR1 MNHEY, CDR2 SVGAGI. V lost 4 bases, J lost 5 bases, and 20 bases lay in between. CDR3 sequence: CASSSARTLQGTEAFF. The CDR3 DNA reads TGTGCCAGCAGTTCCGCCAGGACCCTCCAGGGTACTGAAGCTTTCTTT.

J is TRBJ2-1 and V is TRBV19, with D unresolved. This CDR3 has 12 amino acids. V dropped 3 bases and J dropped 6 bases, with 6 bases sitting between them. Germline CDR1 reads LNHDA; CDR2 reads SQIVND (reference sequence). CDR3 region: CASSIIGNEQFF. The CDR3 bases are TGTGCCAGTAGTATTATCGGCAATGAGCAGTTCTTC.

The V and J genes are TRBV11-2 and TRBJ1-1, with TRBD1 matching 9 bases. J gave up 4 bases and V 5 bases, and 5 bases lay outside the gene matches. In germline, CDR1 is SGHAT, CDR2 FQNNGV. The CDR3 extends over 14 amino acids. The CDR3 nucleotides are TGTGCCAGCAGCCCACAGGGGGCGACCACTGAAGCTTTCTTT. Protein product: CASSPQGATTEAFF.

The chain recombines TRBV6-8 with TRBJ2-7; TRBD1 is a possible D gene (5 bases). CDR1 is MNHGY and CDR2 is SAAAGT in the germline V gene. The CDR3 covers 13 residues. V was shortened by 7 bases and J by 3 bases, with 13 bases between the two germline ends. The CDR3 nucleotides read TGTGCCAGCACCGACGACAGCTACTACGAGCAGTACTTC. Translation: CASTDDSYYEQYF.

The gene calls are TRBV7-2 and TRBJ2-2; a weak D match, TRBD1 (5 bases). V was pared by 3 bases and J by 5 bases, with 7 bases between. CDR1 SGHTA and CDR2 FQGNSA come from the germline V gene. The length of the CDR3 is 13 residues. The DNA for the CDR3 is TGTGCCAGCAGCTTGGACATTACCGGGGAGCTGTTTTTT. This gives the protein CASSLDITGELFF.

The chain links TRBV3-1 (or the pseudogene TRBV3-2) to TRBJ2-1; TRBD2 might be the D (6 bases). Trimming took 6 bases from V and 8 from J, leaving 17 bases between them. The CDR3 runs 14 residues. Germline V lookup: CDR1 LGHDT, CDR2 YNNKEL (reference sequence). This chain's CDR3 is CASSLTSSRDEQFF. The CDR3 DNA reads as TGTGCCAGCAGTCTGACTAGTTCTCGCGATGAGCAGTTCTTC.

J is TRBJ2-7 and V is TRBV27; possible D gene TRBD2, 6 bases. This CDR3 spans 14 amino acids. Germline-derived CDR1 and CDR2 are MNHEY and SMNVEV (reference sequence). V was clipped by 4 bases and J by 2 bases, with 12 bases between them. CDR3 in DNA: TGTGCCAGCAGTTCCGGCGGGAATACCTACGAGCAGTACTTC. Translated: CASSSGGNTYEQYF.